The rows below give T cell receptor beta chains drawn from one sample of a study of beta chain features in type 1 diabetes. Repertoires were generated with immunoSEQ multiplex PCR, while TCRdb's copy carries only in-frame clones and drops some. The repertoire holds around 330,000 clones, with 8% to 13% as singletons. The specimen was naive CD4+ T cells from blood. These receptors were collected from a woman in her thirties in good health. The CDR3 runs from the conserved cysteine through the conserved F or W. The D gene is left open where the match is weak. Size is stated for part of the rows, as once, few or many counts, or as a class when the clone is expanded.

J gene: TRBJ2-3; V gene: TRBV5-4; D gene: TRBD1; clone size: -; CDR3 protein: CASSLGQSTDTQYF; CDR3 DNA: TGTGCCAGCAGCCTGGGACAGAGCACAGATACGCAGTATTTT
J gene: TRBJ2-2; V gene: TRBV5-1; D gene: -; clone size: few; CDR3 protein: CASSPQSLENTGELFF; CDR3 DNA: TGCGCCAGCAGCCCCCAGTCCCTCGAGAACACCGGGGAGCTGTTTTTT
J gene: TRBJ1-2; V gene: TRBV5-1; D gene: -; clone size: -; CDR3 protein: CASSFSGSAGDGYTF; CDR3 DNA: TGCGCCAGCAGCTTTTCGGGCTCGGCAGGGGATGGCTACACCTTC
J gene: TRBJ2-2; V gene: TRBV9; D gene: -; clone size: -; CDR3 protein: CASRASGSGELFF; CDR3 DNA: TGTGCCAGTAGAGCCTCGGGGTCCGGGGAGCTGTTTTTT
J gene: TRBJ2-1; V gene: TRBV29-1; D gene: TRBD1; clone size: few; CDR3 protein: CSVVGTDRGNYNEQFF; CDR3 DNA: TGCAGCGTTGTGGGGACCGACAGGGGAAACTACAATGAGCAGTTCTTC
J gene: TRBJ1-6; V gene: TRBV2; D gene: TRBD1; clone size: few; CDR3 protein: CASRGQGVTPLHF; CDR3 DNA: TGTGCCAGCAGAGGACAGGGTGTGACACCCCTCCACTTT
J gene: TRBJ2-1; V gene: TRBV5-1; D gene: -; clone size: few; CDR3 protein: CASSIGRGDEQFF; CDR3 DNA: TGCGCCAGCAGCATCGGGAGAGGCGATGAGCAGTTCTTC
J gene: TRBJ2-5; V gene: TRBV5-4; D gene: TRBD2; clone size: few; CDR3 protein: CASSLGTSGIRETQYF; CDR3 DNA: TGTGCCAGCAGCTTAGGGACTAGCGGGATTCGCGAGACCCAGTACTTC
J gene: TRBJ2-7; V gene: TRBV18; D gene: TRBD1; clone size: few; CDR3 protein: CASSPPGQGSFYEQYF; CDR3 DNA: TGTGCCAGCTCACCACCGGGACAGGGGAGCTTCTACGAGCAGTACTTC
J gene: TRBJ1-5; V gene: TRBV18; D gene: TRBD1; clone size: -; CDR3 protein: CASSPPGQLTSNQPQHF; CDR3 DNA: TGTGCCAGCTCACCACCGGGACAGCTCACTAGCAATCAGCCCCAGCATTTT
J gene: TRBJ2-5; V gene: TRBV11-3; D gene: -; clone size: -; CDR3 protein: CASSPEVETQYF; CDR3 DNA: TGTGCCAGCAGCCCGGAGGTCGAGACCCAGTACTTC
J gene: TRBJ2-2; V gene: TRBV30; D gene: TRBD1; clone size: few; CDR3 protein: CAWRARDRTSGELFF; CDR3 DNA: TGTGCCTGGAGAGCCCGGGACAGGACAAGCGGGGAGCTGTTTTTT
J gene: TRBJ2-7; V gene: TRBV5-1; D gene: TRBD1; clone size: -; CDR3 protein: CASSWTGTGRREQYF; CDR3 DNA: TGCGCCAGCAGCTGGACCGGGACAGGGAGAAGGGAGCAGTACTTC
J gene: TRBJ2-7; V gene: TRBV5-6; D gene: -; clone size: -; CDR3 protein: CASSTHYEQYF; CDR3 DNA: TGTGCCAGCAGTACACACTACGAGCAGTACTTC
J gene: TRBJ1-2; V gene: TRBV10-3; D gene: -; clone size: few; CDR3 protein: CAISEDRDYGYTF; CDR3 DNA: TGTGCCATCAGTGAGGACAGAGACTATGGCTACACCTTC
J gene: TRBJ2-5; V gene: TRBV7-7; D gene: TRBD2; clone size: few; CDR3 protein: CASSAAPSGRAFGETQYF; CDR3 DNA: TGTGCTAGCAGCGCAGCCCCTAGCGGGAGGGCCTTTGGAGAGACCCAGTACTTC
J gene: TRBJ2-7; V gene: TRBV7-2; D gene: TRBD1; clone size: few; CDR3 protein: CASSLRGTGGYEQYF; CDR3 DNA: TGTGCCAGCAGCTTACGGGGGACAGGGGGCTACGAGCAGTACTTC
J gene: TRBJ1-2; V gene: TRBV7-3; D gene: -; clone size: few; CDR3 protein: CASSSRGTYYGYTF; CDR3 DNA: TGTGCCAGCAGCTCCCGGGGGACTTACTATGGCTACACCTTC
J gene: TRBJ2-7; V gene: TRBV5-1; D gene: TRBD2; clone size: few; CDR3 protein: CASSSPGLAGSYEQYF; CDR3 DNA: TGCGCCAGCAGCTCCCCGGGACTAGCGGGATCCTACGAGCAGTACTTC
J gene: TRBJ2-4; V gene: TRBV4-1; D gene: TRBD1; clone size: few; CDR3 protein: CASSNRDRGLAKNIQYF; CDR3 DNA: TGCGCCAGCAGCAACCGGGACAGGGGATTAGCCAAAAACATTCAGTACTTC
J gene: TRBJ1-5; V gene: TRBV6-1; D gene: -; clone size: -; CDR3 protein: CASSVGRSNQPQHF; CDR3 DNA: TGTGCCAGCAGTGTGGGCCGTAGCAATCAGCCCCAGCATTTT
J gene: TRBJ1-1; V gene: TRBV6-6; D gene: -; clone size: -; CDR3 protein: CASREQGDTEAFF; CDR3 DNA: TGTGCCAGCAGGGAACAGGGAGACACTGAAGCTTTCTTT
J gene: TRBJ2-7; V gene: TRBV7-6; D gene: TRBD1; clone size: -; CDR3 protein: CASSPQNSGTDIVAEQYF; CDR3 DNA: TGTGCCAGCAGCCCGCAAAACTCCGGGACAGATATCGTGGCCGAGCAGTACTTC
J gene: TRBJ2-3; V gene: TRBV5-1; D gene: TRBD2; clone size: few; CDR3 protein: CASSLEASGSSDTQYF; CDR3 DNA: TGCGCCAGCAGCTTGGAAGCTAGCGGGAGTTCCGATACGCAGTATTTT
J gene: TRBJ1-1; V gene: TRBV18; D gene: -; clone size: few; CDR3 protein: CASSRGSNTEAFF; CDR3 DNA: TGTGCCAGCTCCAGGGGATCGAACACTGAAGCTTTCTTT
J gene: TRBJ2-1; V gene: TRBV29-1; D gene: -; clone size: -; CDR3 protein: CSVEGLAGRQSSYNEQFF; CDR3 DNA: TGCAGCGTTGAAGGGTTGGCTGGCAGACAGAGCTCCTACAATGAGCAGTTCTTC
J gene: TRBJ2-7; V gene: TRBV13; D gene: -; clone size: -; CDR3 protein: CASSSQTGYEQYF; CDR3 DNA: TGTGCCAGCAGCTCGCAGACAGGCTACGAGCAGTACTTC
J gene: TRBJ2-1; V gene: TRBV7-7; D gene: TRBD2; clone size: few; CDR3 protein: CASTPGTSGDNEQFF; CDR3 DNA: TGTGCTAGCACACCCGGGACTAGCGGTGACAATGAGCAGTTCTTC
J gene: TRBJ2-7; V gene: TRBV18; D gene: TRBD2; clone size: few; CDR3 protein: CASSLNGLAGPQEQYF; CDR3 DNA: TGTGCCAGCTCACTGAACGGACTAGCGGGGCCCCAGGAGCAGTACTTC
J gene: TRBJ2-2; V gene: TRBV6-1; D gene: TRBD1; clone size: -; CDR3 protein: CASRSGTGSGELFF; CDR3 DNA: TGTGCCAGCAGATCCGGGACAGGGTCCGGGGAGCTGTTTTTT
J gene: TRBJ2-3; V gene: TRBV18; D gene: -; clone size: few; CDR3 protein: CASSPGLAGDTQYF; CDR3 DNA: TGTGCCAGCTCACCGGGCCTAGCAGGAGATACGCAGTATTTT
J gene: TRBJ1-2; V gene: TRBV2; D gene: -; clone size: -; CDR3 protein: CASSSTGLEGYTF; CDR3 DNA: TGTGCCAGCAGCTCGACAGGCCTAGAGGGCTACACCTTC
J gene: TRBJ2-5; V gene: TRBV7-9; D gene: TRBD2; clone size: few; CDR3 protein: CASSKREWEETQYF; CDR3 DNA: TGTGCCAGCAGCAAGCGGGAGTGGGAAGAGACCCAGTACTTC
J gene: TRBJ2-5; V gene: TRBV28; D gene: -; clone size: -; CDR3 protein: CASRQETQYF; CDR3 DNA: TGTGCCAGCCGGCAAGAGACCCAGTACTTC
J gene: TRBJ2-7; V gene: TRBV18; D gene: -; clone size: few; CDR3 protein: CASSAGMSYEQYF; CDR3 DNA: TGTGCCAGCTCCGCGGGAATGTCCTACGAGCAGTACTTC
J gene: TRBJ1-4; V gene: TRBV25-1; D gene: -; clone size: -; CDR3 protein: CASSEFLGGEKLFF; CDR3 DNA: TGTGCCAGCAGTGAATTCCTAGGGGGAGAAAAACTGTTTTTT
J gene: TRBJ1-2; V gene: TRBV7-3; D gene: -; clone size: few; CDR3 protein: CASSPGGTNYGYTF; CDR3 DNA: TGTGCCAGCAGCCCGGGGGGCACCAACTATGGCTACACCTTC
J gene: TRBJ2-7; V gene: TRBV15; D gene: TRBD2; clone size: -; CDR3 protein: CATSREWLAGGNSYEQYF; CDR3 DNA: TGTGCCACCAGCAGAGAATGGCTAGCGGGAGGTAACTCCTACGAGCAGTACTTC
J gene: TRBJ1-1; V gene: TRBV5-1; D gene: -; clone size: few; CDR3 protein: CASSLTQGSEAFF; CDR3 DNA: TGCGCCAGCAGCTTGACCCAGGGATCTGAAGCTTTCTTT
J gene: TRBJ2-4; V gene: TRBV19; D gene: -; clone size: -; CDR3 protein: CASSMAKYGAKNIQYF; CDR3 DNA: TGTGCCAGTAGTATGGCAAAATATGGAGCCAAAAACATTCAGTACTTC
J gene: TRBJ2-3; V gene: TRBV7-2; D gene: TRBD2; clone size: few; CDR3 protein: CASSRTSGPTDTQYF; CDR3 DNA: TGTGCCAGCAGCCGTACTAGCGGCCCCACAGATACGCAGTATTTT
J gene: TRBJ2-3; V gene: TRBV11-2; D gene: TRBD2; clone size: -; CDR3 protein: CASSLALADTDTQYF; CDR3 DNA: TGTGCCAGCAGCTTAGCCCTAGCGGACACAGATACGCAGTATTTT
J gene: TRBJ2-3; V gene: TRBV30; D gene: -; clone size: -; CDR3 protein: CAWTLGVPDTQYF; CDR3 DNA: TGTGCCTGGACGTTAGGGGTACCAGATACGCAGTATTTT
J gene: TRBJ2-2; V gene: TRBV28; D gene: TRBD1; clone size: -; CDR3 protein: CASSFIGQGVPGELFF; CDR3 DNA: TGTGCCAGCAGTTTCATCGGACAGGGTGTACCCGGGGAGCTGTTTTTT
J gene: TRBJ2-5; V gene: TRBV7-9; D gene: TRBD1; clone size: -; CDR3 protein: CASSTSTGGETQYF; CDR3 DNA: TGTGCCAGCAGCACGTCGACAGGGGGAGAGACCCAGTACTTC
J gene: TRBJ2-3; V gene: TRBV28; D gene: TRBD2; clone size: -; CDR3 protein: CASSWTSGTTDTQYF; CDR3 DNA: TGTGCCAGCAGCTGGACTAGCGGGACAACAGATACGCAGTATTTT
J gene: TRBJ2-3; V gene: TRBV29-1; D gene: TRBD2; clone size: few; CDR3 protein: CSVLTSGRYGDTQYF; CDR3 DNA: TGCAGCGTATTGACTAGCGGGAGATATGGAGATACGCAGTATTTT
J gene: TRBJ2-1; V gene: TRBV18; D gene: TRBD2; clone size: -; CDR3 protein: CASSPGGRVSNEQFF; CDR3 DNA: TGTGCCAGCTCACCAGGCGGGAGGGTTTCGAATGAGCAGTTCTTC
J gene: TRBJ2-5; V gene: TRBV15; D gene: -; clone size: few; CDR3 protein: CATSPDNRETQYF; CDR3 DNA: TGTGCCACCAGCCCCGACAACCGGGAGACCCAGTACTTC
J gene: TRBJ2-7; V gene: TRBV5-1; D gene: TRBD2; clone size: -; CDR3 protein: CASRVIAGGYEQYF; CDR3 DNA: TGCGCCAGCAGGGTAATAGCGGGAGGGTACGAGCAGTACTTC
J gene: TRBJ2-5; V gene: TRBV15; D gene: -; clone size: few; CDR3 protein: CATSIRLGETQYF; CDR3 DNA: TGTGCCACCAGCATAAGACTCGGAGAGACCCAGTACTTC
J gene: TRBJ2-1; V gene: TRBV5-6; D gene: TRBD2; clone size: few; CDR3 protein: CASSFVGLAGVGGDEQFF; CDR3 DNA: TGTGCCAGCAGCTTCGTAGGACTAGCGGGAGTGGGTGGCGATGAGCAGTTCTTC
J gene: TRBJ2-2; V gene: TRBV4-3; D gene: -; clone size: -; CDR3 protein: CASSQDRVTGELFF; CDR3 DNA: TGCGCCAGCAGCCAAGATCGAGTTACCGGGGAGCTGTTTTTT
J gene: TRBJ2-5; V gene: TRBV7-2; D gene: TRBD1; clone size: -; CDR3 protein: CASSSDRGSETQYF; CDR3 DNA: TGTGCCAGCAGCTCGGACAGGGGTTCCGAGACCCAGTACTTC
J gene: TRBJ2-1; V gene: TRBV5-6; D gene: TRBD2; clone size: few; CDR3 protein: CASSLISGSISYNEQFF; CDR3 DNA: TGTGCCAGCAGCTTGATTAGCGGGTCGATATCCTACAATGAGCAGTTCTTC